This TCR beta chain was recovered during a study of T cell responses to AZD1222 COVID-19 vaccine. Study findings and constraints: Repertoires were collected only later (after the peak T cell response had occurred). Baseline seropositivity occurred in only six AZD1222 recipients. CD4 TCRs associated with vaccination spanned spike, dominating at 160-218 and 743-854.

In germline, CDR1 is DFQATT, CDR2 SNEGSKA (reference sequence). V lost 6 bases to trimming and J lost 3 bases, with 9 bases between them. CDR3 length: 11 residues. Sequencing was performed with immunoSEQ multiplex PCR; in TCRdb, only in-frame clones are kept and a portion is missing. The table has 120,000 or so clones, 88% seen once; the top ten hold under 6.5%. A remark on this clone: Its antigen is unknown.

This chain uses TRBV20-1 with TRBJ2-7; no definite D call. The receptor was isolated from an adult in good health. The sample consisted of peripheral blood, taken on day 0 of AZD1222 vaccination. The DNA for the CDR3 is TGCAGTGCCCCAATTTACTACGAGCAGTACTTC. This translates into CSAPIYYEQYF.